The source of this TCR beta chain is a study of T cells after yellow fever vaccination. Across the whole study: Fractions of limited cellularity were prepared by means of SMART-Seq v4 Ultra Low Input. General study results and limits: The booster response re-showed most primary clones: 96% CD4, approximately 85% CD8. It was a small share of clonotypes that appeared in both CD4 and CD8 compartments.

This clonotype came up a few times. Its target is not known. V was pared by 3 bases and J by 8 bases, with 20 bases between. The germline CDR1 and CDR2 sequences are SGDLS and YYNGEE. This CDR3 is 15 amino acids long. TCR cDNA was made by 5'RACE template switching, adding a universal primer site and UMIs. From the 5' RACE reads, TCRdb called clonotypes with MiXCR, one entry per CDR3 protein. This sample carries about 230,000 distinct CDR3 sequences, around 6.7% of them seen once, and the ten largest clones take more than 0.85%. The sample in question was CD4+ T cells sorted from PBMCs, obtained on the day of the yellow fever booster vaccination. This TCR derives from a man aged 25-45 years who received the YFV17D yellow fever vaccine. The chain combines TRBV9 with TRBJ1-2; no reliable D call. CDR3 DNA: TGTGCCAGCAGCGCTGGAGATATGCGGAGGAGCGGCTACACCTTC. It translates to CASSAGDMRRSGYTF.